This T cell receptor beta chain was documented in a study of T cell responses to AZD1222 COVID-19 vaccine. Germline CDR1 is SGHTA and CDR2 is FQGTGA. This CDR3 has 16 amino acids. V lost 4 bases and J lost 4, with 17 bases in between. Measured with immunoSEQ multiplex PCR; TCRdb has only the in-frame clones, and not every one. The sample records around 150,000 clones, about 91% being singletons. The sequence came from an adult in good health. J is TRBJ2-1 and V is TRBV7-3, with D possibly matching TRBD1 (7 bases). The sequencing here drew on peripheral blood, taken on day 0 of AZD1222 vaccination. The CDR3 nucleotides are TGTGCCAGCAGCTCCAACGCGGGACAGAGATACAATGAGCAGTTCTTC. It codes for CASSSNAGQRYNEQFF.